This T cell receptor (beta chain) was documented in a study of T cell responses to AZD1222 COVID-19 vaccine. Germline loops: CDR1 MGHRA, CDR2 YSYEKL. V was pared by 3 bases and J by 4 bases, with 15 bases between. The CDR3 is 16 amino acids. Study results and limitations: Spike as a whole was targeted by vaccine-associated CD4 TCRs, dominant at 160-218 and 743-854.

Libraries were prepared by immunoSEQ multiplex PCR; TCRdb keeps only in-frame clonotypes and omits some of them. The repertoire holds about 110,000 clones, with more than 75% as singletons. Turning to this clone: Its matching antigen is unknown.

This clonotype originated in an adult in good health. The sequenced sample was peripheral blood, obtained on day 0 of AZD1222 vaccination. V gene TRBV4-1 combines with J gene TRBJ1-4; D ambiguous. The CDR3 bases are TGCGCCAGCAGCCACCCACTGGGCCTGAATAATGAAAAACTGTTTTTT. Its translation: CASSHPLGLNNEKLFF.